This T cell receptor (beta chain) stems from a study of OX40 agonist ivuxolimab in advanced cancers. Study-level points and caveats: Clonal expansion was seen in CD4+ and CD8+ blood T cells by week 6 at 0.1 to 3.0 mg/kg. A proportion of nonresponders additionally exhibited low normalized T-cell clonal expansion.

At cycle 4 day 1, cycle 7 day 1, and baseline, blood was sampled. The protocol was immunoSEQ multiplex PCR, while the TCRdb copy is restricted to in-frame clones and leaves out a portion. Altogether about 84,000 clones are present, more than 80% being singletons, with the ten largest covering around 2.7%. On this clone itself: Its specificity is not known.

This CDR3 is built from 11 residues. Trimming removed 3 bases from V and 5 bases from J, with 7 bases in between. Germline V gene sequence: CDR1 DFQATT, CDR2 SNEGSKA (reference sequence). The input for sequencing was CD4+ or CD8+ T cells sorted from blood, taken in a trial of the OX40 agonist ivuxolimab. V and J are TRBV20-1 and TRBJ1-2; D is ambiguous. This clonotype was sampled from an adult with an advanced solid tumor such as melanoma, head and neck, liver or kidney cancer. The CDR3 nucleotides are TGCAGTGCTAGGTCCGGGTATGGCTACACCTTC. It encodes CSARSGYGYTF.